These T cell receptor beta chains were read from a single sample in a study of T-cell memory formation after mild COVID-19. TCRdb used MiXCR to reprocess the 5' RACE reads, holding one entry per CDR3 protein. The profile covers hundreds of thousands of distinct CDR3 sequences, with less than 9.5% appearing a single time and about 22% taken by the ten largest. Sequenced material: PBMCs or a T cell subset sorted from them (not recorded which). The source is a man between 18 and 29 years old who had mild COVID-19 (a few samples of this study predate the infection). Cell type and time point are not known. Both conserved end residues are part of each CDR3. D genes are given only for firm matches. Clone sizes are given selectively: once, few, many, or a class where the clone is expanded.

V gene	D gene	J gene	clone size	CDR3 DNA	CDR3 protein
TRBV5-1	-	TRBJ2-1	few	TGCGCCAGCAGCTTGACAGCCTACAATGAGCAGTTCTTC	CASSLTAYNEQFF
TRBV20-1	-	TRBJ2-2	few	TGCAGTGCTAGAGAGCTCGAAGCGAACACCGGGGAGCTGTTTTTT	CSARELEANTGELFF
TRBV5-1	TRBD1	TRBJ1-3	few	TGCGCCAGCAGCTTGGCAGGACAGGGGCGCGGAAACACCATATATTTT	CASSLAGQGRGNTIYF
TRBV2	-	TRBJ1-6	many	TGTGCCAGCAGTGGGGACACATATTCACCCCTCCACTTT	CASSGDTYSPLHF
TRBV5-1	-	TRBJ2-3	many	TGCGCCAGCAGCTTGGAGGGTCCAACCCCAGGAGATACGCAGTATTTT	CASSLEGPTPGDTQYF
TRBV6-6	TRBD1	TRBJ2-1	many	TGTGCCAGCAGTTACTCTTCTACAGGGGGCATCTACAATGAGCAGTTCTTC	CASSYSSTGGIYNEQFF
TRBV24-1	-	TRBJ2-3	-	TGTGCCACCAGTGATTCGACGGAGCTTGTAGATACGCAGTATTTT	CATSDSTELVDTQYF
TRBV20-1	-	TRBJ2-3	-	TGCAGTGCTAGAATTGGGTGGGGCACAGATACGCAGTATTTT	CSARIGWGTDTQYF
TRBV28	-	TRBJ2-3	many	TGTGCCAGCACCGGGCCCTCGGGGGATACGCAGTATTTT	CASTGPSGDTQYF
TRBV20-1	TRBD2	TRBJ2-1	many	TGCAGTGCTGGGACTAGCGGCCTGAATGAGCAGTTCTTC	CSAGTSGLNEQFF
TRBV9	-	TRBJ2-7	-	TGTGCCAGCAGCGTAGGAATCAGCTACGAGCAGTACTTC	CASSVGISYEQYF
TRBV5-1	-	TRBJ1-5	many	TGCGCCAGCAGCGTCGGAACAGGGTATGGACAGCCCCAGCATTTT	CASSVGTGYGQPQHF
TRBV7-6	-	TRBJ1-1	many	TGTGCCAGCAGCTTAGACGCCTCGGGGGACACTGAAGCTTTCTTT	CASSLDASGDTEAFF
TRBV29-1	-	TRBJ2-7	few	TGCAGCGTCGGCCGGGTCTCGGAATCCGAGCAGTACTTC	CSVGRVSESEQYF
TRBV5-1	TRBD2	TRBJ2-1	-	TGCGCCAGCAGCTTGGTGGTAGCGGGGATTAATGAGCAGTTCTTC	CASSLVVAGINEQFF
TRBV11-2	-	TRBJ2-1	few	TGTGCCAGCAGCTTAGATAGGGTCCGTAATGAGCAGTTCTTC	CASSLDRVRNEQFF
TRBV11-2	TRBD1	TRBJ1-1	many	TGTGCCAGCAGCTTAGGGCCCATCCACAGGGGAAATGAAGCTTTCTTT	CASSLGPIHRGNEAFF
TRBV30	-	TRBJ2-6	few	TGTGCCTGGAGTATCCGTGGGGGGGCCAACGTCCTGACTTTC	CAWSIRGGANVLTF
TRBV3-1	-	TRBJ2-2	many	TGTGCCAGCAGCCAAGGGGAGGCCGGGGAGCTGTTTTTT	CASSQGEAGELFF
TRBV7-8	TRBD1	TRBJ1-1	few	TGTGCCAGCAGCGCGACAGGGGGCCGGGGCACTGAAGCTTTCTTT	CASSATGGRGTEAFF
TRBV4-1	-	TRBJ2-3	many	TGCGCCAGCAGCCAAGGTCCAGAATCAGATACGCAGTATTTT	CASSQGPESDTQYF
TRBV11-2	-	TRBJ2-3	-	TGTGCCAGCAGCTTATTTCAGGGCACGCAGTATTTT	CASSLFQGTQYF
TRBV2	-	TRBJ2-2	few	TGTGCCAGCAGACAGAGAAACACCGGGGAGCTGTTTTTT	CASRQRNTGELFF
TRBV7-9	-	TRBJ2-3	few	TGTGCCAGCAGCTTAGGACTCCACACAGATACGCAGTATTTT	CASSLGLHTDTQYF
TRBV4-3	-	TRBJ1-4	few	TGCGCCAGCAGCCAAGGTCGCCAGGGGTACGAAAAACTGTTTTTT	CASSQGRQGYEKLFF
TRBV7-9	-	TRBJ1-3	few	TGTGCCAGCCGCCTAACAGGGAATGGAAACACCATATATTTT	CASRLTGNGNTIYF
TRBV12-3/TRBV12-4	-	TRBJ2-5	-	TGTGCCAGCAGTTTAGAACTAACTCAAGAGACCCAGTACTTC	CASSLELTQETQYF
TRBV7-2	-	TRBJ2-2	many	TGTGCCAGCAGCTTCGGACGCCGGAGAGCCGGGGAGCTGTTTTTT	CASSFGRRRAGELFF
TRBV12-3/TRBV12-4	TRBD2	TRBJ2-3	few	TGTGCCAGCAGGCGAAGAGCGGGGGGGACGCAGTATTTT	CASRRRAGGTQYF
TRBV6-4	-	TRBJ2-3	few	TGTGCCAGCAGTGACGGGGCCGGGGGTGCAGATACGCAGTATTTT	CASSDGAGGADTQYF
TRBV12-3/TRBV12-4	-	TRBJ1-2	-	TGTGCCAGCAGTTCCTTTATTAACTATGGCTACACCTTC	CASSSFINYGYTF
TRBV9	-	TRBJ2-5	few	TGTGCCAGCAGCGGGGGCACGGGACGAGAGACCCAGTACTTC	CASSGGTGRETQYF
TRBV4-2	-	TRBJ2-3	few	TGTGCCAGCAGCCAAGGCTATTCAGATACGCAGTATTTT	CASSQGYSDTQYF
TRBV5-1	TRBD1	TRBJ1-2	few	TGCGCCAGCAGCTTCTTAGGACAGGCGTCTGGCTATGGCTACACCTTC	CASSFLGQASGYGYTF
TRBV7-3	-	TRBJ1-1	-	TGTGCCAGCAGCTCCCAGGGGTTCCCCCTCACTGAAGCTTTCTTT	CASSSQGFPLTEAFF
TRBV10-3	TRBD1	TRBJ1-2	-	TGTGCCATCAAGGCCAGGGGGCAGGATGGCTACACCTTC	CAIKARGQDGYTF
TRBV7-2	-	TRBJ1-4	once	TGTGCCAGCAGCTTAAACAGGGTCAATGAAAAACTGTTTTTT	CASSLNRVNEKLFF
TRBV6-5	-	TRBJ1-5	-	TGTGCCAGCAGTTATGGGGCTGGCAATCAGCCCCAGCATTTT	CASSYGAGNQPQHF
TRBV7-9	-	TRBJ1-1	many	TGTGCCAGCAGCCCCGGGGGGGTGAACACTGAAGCTTTCTTT	CASSPGGVNTEAFF
TRBV30	-	TRBJ2-7	-	TGTGCCGGCCGAGGAACACCGGAACACTCAGACTACGAGCAGTACTTC	CAGRGTPEHSDYEQYF
TRBV24-1	TRBD1	TRBJ2-2	-	TGTGCCACCAGTGACCGGGACAGGGATGGGACCGGGGAGCTGTTTTTT	CATSDRDRDGTGELFF
TRBV11-2	TRBD2	TRBJ2-1	-	TGTGCCAGCAGCCCCGGGGGGGTAGAGCAGTTCTTC	CASSPGGVEQFF
TRBV9	TRBD2	TRBJ2-3	few	TGTGCCAGCAGCCCAGGGGTAGCGGGGGGCGTCACAGATACGCAGTATTTT	CASSPGVAGGVTDTQYF
TRBV19	-	TRBJ1-6	few	TGTGCCAGTAGCCTGATCCGCACGAATTCACCCCTCCACTTT	CASSLIRTNSPLHF
TRBV7-3	TRBD1	TRBJ2-3	many	TGTGCCAGCAGCGGGACAGGGGGATTCACAGATACGCAGTATTTT	CASSGTGGFTDTQYF
TRBV5-6	TRBD1	TRBJ2-1	few	TGTGCCAGCACCTCTATGGACAGGGCGCCCAATGAGCAGTTCTTC	CASTSMDRAPNEQFF
TRBV5-5	-	TRBJ2-1	-	TGTGCCAGCAGCGAAGGGACGTGGAATGAGCAGTTCTTC	CASSEGTWNEQFF
TRBV5-1	-	TRBJ1-1	-	TGCGCCAGCAGCTTGGGGGGTACCAACACTGAAGCTTTCTTT	CASSLGGTNTEAFF
TRBV7-2	TRBD1	TRBJ1-5	many	TGTGCCAGCAGCTTACGGTCAGGGGGCGCCCATAGCAATCAGCCCCAGCATTTT	CASSLRSGGAHSNQPQHF
TRBV20-1	-	TRBJ2-7	few	TGCAGTGCTAGATTCGCTATCCAGCAGTACTTC	CSARFAIQQYF
TRBV5-1	-	TRBJ1-4	many	TGCGCCAGCAGCTTGGCCCTCGTTTCAGGAGAAAAACTGTTTTTT	CASSLALVSGEKLFF
TRBV5-1	TRBD1	TRBJ1-1	few	TGCGCCAGCAGCCCGGGCGACAGGGCAAACACGGAAGCTTTCTTT	CASSPGDRANTEAFF
TRBV13	-	TRBJ1-5	-	TGTGCCAGCAGCTTAGGCCGGGCGGATTATAGCAATCAGCCCCAGCATTTT	CASSLGRADYSNQPQHF
TRBV20-1	-	TRBJ2-4	-	TGCAGTGCGGGTTTAGCCAAAAACATTCAGTACTTC	CSAGLAKNIQYF
TRBV7-2	-	TRBJ2-2	many	TGTGCCAGCAGCTTAGCGGTGGGGGGCCGGGGGGAGCTGTTTTTT	CASSLAVGGRGELFF
TRBV4-2	-	TRBJ1-2	few	TGTGCCAGCAGCCAAGATCAGGCAGTCGGCTACACCTTC	CASSQDQAVGYTF
TRBV7-2	TRBD1	TRBJ1-2	-	TGTGCCAGCAGGAAGACAGGGGGCTGGAACTATGGCTACACCTTC	CASRKTGGWNYGYTF
TRBV4-3	TRBD2	TRBJ2-5	few	TGCGCCAGCAGCCTGTCGACTAGCGGGCAAGAGACCCAGTACTTC	CASSLSTSGQETQYF
TRBV6-2/TRBV6-3	-	TRBJ2-3	-	TGTGCCAGCAGTTACCTGAGGAACACAGATACGCAGTATTTT	CASSYLRNTDTQYF